This TCR beta chain was recovered during a study of T cell responses to AZD1222 COVID-19 vaccine. Findings of the study overall: Clonal diversity may have been underestimated, and the donors were mostly white British, with more females than males.

Generated by immunoSEQ multiplex PCR, the TCRdb table keeps only in-frame clones and is missing some. The data hold over 150,000 clones, with 80% to 90% observed a single time. This clone was seen a few times. Its antigen is unknown. Germline values: CDR1 KGHSY, CDR2 FQNENV. The CDR3 length is 14 residues. Trimming shortened V by 4 bases and J by 6 bases, and 15 bases separated the two germline ends. The receptor's source is an adult in good health. The starting material was peripheral blood, obtained on day 0 of MenACWY control vaccination. V and J are TRBV16 and TRBJ1-2; no clear D. The CDR3 here is CASSPDGVGDGYTF. The CDR3 DNA sequence: TGTGCCAGCAGCCCGGATGGGGTGGGCGATGGCTACACCTTC.